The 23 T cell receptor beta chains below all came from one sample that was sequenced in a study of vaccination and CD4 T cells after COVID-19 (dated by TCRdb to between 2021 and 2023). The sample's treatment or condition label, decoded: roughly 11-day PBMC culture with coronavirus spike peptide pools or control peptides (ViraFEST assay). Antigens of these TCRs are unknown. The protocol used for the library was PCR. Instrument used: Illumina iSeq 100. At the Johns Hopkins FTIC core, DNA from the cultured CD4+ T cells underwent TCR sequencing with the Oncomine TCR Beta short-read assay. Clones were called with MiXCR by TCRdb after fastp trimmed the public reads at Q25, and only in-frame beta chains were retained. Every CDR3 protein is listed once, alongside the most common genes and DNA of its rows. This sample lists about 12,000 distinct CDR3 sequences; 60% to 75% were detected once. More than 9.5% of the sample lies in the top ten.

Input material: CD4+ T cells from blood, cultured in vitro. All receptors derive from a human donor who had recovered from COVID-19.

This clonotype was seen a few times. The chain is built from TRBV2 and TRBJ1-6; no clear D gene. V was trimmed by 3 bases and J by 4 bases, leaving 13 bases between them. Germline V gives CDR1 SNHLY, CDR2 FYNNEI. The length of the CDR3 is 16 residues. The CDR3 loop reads CASSEGWRVYNSPLHF. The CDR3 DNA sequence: TGTGCCAGCAGTGAGGGTTGGAGGGTTTATAATTCACCCCTCCACTTT.

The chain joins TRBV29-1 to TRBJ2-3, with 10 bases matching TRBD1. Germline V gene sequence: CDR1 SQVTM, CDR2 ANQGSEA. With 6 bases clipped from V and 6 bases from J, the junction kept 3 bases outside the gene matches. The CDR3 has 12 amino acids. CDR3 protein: CSVRQGADTQYF. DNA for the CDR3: TGCAGCGTCCGACAGGGGGCTGATACGCAGTATTTT.

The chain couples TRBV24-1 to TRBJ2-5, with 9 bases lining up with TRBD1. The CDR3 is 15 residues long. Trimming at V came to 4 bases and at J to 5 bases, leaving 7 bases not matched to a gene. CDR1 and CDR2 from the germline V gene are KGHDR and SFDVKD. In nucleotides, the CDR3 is TGTGCCACCAGTGACCGACAGGGGGTTTGGGAGACCCAGTACTTC. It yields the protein CATSDRQGVWETQYF.

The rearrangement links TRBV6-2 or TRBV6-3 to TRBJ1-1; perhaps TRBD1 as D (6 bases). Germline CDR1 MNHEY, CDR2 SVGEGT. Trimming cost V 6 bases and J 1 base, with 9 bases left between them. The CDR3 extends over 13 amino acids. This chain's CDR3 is CASSRTENTEAFF. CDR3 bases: TGTGCCAGCAGCCGGACAGAGAACACTGAAGCTTTCTTT.

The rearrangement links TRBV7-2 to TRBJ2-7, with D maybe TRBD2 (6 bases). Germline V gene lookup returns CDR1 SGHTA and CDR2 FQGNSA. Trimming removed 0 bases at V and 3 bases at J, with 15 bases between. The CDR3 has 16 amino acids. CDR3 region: CASSLARASEFYEQYF. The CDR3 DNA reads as TGTGCCAGCAGCTTAGCGCGGGCTAGCGAATTCTACGAGCAGTACTTC.

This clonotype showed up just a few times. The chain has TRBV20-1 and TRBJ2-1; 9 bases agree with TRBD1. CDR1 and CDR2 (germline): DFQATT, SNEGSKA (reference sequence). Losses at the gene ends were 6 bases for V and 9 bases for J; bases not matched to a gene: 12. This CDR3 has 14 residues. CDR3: CSATMGQGWGEQFF. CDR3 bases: TGCAGTGCAACCATGGGACAGGGTTGGGGTGAGCAGTTCTTC.

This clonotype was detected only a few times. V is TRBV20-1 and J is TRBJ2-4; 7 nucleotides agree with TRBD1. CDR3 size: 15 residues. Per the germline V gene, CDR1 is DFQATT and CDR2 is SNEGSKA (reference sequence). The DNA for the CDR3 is TGCAGCACATTGGAACAGGGGACAGCCAAAAACATTCAGTACTTC. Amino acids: CSTLEQGTAKNIQYF.

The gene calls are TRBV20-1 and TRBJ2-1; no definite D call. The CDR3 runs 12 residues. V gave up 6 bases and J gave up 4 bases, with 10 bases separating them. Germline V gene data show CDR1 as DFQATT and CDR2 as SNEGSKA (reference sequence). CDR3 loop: CSAPPKYNEQFF. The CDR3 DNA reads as TGCAGTGCCCCACCCAAGTACAATGAGCAGTTCTTC.

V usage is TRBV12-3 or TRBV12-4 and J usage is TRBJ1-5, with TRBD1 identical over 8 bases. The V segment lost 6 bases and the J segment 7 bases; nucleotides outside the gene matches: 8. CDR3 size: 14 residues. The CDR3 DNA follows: TGTGCCAGCAGCCCGCAGGGGGCTCAGCAGCCCCAGCATTTT. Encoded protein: CASSPQGAQQPQHF.

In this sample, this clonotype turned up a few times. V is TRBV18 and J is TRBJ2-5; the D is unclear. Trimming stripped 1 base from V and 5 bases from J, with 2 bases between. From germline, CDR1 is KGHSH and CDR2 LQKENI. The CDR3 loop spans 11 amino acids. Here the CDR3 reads CASSPHETQYF. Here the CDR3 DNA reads TGTGCCAGCTCACCACACGAGACCCAGTACTTC.

The CDR3 reads CAWCRGYSTGELFF. CDR3 nucleotides: TGTGCCTGGTGTAGGGGCTATTCCACCGGGGAGCTGTTTTTT. The chain combines TRBV30 with TRBJ2-2; a possible D gene is TRBD1 (5 bases). The CDR3 runs 14 residues. V was pared by 5 bases and J by 4 bases, with 14 bases between. The germline CDR1 and CDR2 sequences are GTSNPN and SVGIG (reference sequence).

CDR3 amino acids: CASSLLASNTEAFF. The CDR3 nucleotides read TGCGCCAGCAGCTTGTTAGCTTCGAACACTGAAGCTTTCTTT. The chain carries TRBV5-1 and TRBJ1-1; D ambiguous. The length of the CDR3 is 14 residues. Germline values: CDR1 SGHRS, CDR2 YFSETQ. V lost 1 base to trimming and J lost 1 base, with 8 bases between them.

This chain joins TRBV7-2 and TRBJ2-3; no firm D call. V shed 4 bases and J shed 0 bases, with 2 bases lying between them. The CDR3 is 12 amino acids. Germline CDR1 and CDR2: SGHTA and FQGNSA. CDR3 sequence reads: CASSYSTDTQYF. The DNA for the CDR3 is TGTGCCAGCAGCTATAGCACAGATACGCAGTATTTT.

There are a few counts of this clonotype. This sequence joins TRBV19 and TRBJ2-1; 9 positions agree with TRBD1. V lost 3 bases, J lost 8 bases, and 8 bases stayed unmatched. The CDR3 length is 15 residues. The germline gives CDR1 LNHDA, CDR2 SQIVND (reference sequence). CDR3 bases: TGTGCCAGTAGTATCGCCGGGACAGGGATCGATGAGCAGTTCTTC. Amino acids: CASSIAGTGIDEQFF.

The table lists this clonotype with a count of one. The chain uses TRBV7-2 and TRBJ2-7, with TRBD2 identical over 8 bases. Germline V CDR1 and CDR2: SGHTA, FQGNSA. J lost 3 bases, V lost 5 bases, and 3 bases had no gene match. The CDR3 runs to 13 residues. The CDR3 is CASSRLAYYEQYF. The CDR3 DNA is TGTGCCAGCAGCCGACTAGCGTACTACGAGCAGTACTTC. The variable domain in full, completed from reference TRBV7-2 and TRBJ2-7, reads GAGVSQSPSNKVTEKGKDVELRCDPISGHTALYWYRQSLGQGLEFLIYFQGNSAPDKSGLPSDRFSAERTGGSVSTLTIQRTQQEDSAVYLCASSRLAYYEQYFGPGTRLTVT.

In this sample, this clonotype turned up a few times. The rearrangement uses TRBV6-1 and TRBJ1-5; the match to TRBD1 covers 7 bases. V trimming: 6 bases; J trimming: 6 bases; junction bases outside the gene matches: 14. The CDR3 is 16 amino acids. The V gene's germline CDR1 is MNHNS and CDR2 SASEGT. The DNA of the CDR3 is TGTGCCAGCAGAGCACAGGGGTCCGCAGCCAGTCAGCCCCAGCATTTT. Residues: CASRAQGSAASQPQHF.

This CDR3 reads CASSLRGYSYNEQFF. The CDR3 DNA is TGTGCCAGCAGCTTACGGGGATACTCCTACAATGAGCAGTTCTTC. The chain links TRBV11-3 to TRBJ2-1; maybe TRBD2 (5 bases). V was shortened by 2 bases and J by 0 bases, with 8 bases between the two germline ends. CDR3 length: 15 residues. In germline, CDR1 is SGHNT, CDR2 YENEEA.

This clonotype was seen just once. CDR3 sequence reads: CSAAWEQETQYF. CDR3 nucleotide sequence: TGCAGTGCCGCCTGGGAGCAAGAGACCCAGTACTTC. The chain is built from TRBV20-1 and TRBJ2-5; tentatively, D is TRBD2 (5 bases). V was clipped by 6 bases and J by 2 bases, with 10 bases between them. The CDR3 extends over 12 amino acids. Germline loops: CDR1 DFQATT, CDR2 SNEGSKA (reference sequence).

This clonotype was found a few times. The CDR3 sequence is CSARAPGGNNQPQHF. DNA for the CDR3: TGCAGTGCTAGAGCTCCAGGGGGTAACAATCAGCCCCAGCATTTT. This rearrangement joins TRBV20-1 to TRBJ1-5; the match to TRBD1 covers 7 bases. The CDR3 consists of 15 residues. The germline V gene has CDR1 DFQATT and CDR2 SNEGSKA (reference sequence). The ends lost 1 base at V and 3 bases at J; junction bases unmatched: 6.

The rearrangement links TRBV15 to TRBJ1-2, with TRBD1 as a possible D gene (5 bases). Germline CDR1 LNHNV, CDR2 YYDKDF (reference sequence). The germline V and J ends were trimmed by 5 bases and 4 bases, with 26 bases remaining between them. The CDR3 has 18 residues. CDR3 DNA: TGTGCCACCAGCGGTAGTACAGGAGATCGAATGAGTGGCTATGGCTACACCTTC. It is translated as CATSGSTGDRMSGYGYTF.

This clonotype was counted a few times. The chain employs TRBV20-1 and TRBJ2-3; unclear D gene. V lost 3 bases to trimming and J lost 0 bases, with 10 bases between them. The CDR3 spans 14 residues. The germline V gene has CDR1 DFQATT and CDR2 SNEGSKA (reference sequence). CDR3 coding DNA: TGCAGTGCTAGTTCAGCTTCTAGCACAGATACGCAGTATTTT. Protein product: CSASSASSTDTQYF.

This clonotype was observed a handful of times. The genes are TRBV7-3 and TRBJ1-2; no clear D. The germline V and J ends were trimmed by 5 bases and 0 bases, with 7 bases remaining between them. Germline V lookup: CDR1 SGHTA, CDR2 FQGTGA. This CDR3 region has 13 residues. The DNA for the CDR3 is TGTGCCAGCAGCCCTCAGCCTAACTATGGCTACACCTTC. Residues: CASSPQPNYGYTF.

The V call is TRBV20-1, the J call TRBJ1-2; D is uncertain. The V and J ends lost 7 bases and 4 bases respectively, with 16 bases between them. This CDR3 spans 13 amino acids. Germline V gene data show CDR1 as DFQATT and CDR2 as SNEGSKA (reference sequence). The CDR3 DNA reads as TGCAGTGTTACGCCCTGGCGGACCTATGGCTACACCTTC. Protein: CSVTPWRTYGYTF.